This is a list of T cell receptor beta chains from one sample in a study of beta chain features in type 1 diabetes. Libraries were prepared by immunoSEQ multiplex PCR; TCRdb keeps only in-frame clonotypes and omits some of them. Here the sample spans approximately 360,000 clones, around 13% being singletons. Source material: naive CD4+ T cells from blood. These receptors were collected from a woman under 30 with type 1 diabetes. CDR3s include the opening cysteine and the closing phenylalanine or tryptophan. D genes are given only for firm matches. Some rows have no size entry. The others give once, few or many, or a class for an expanded clone.

TRBV30	TRBD2	TRBJ2-7	.	TGTGCCTGGAGTGTAGGTGGAGCGGGAGAGGATGACGAGCAGTACTTC	CAWSVGGAGEDDEQYF
TRBV30	TRBD2	TRBJ2-3	few	TGTGCCTGGAGACATACTAGCGGCACAGATACGCAGTATTTT	CAWRHTSGTDTQYF
TRBV9	TRBD2	TRBJ2-3	.	TGTGCCAGCAGCGTAGTAGATAGCGGGGTCACAGATACGCAGTATTTT	CASSVVDSGVTDTQYF
TRBV12-5	.	TRBJ1-1	.	TGTGCTAGTGGTTTGGTAAGAGGAGGCCCTGAAGCTTTCTTT	CASGLVRGGPEAFF
TRBV12-5	.	TRBJ2-7	few	TGTGCTAGTGGCTCAGGCTACGAGCAGTACTTC	CASGSGYEQYF
TRBV13	.	TRBJ2-7	few	TGTGCCAGCAGCTTAAAGGGGGGGGCTAGACAGTACTTC	CASSLKGGARQYF
TRBV7-9	.	TRBJ2-3	.	TGTGCCAGCAGGTCATGGCGGGTAGATACGCAGTATTTT	CASRSWRVDTQYF
TRBV2	TRBD2	TRBJ2-7	.	TGTGCCAGCAGTGAAGGTGCGGGGGGCGCGGCGTACGAGCAGTACTTC	CASSEGAGGAAYEQYF
TRBV28	.	TRBJ2-3	few	TGTGCCAGCAGTCCGGGGATCTCGCTTTACACAGATACGCAGTATTTT	CASSPGISLYTDTQYF
TRBV10-3	.	TRBJ1-2	few	TGTGCCATCAGTGAGTCGAGTGGTAGTGGCTACACCTTC	CAISESSGSGYTF
TRBV9	TRBD1	TRBJ1-2	few	TGTGCCAGCAGCCCTCGAGGGGGCGCAGGGCCCTATGGCTACACCTTC	CASSPRGGAGPYGYTF
TRBV11-2	TRBD2	TRBJ2-2	few	TGTGCCAGCAGCCCAGCGGGGGGGATGGGCGGGGAGCTGTTTTTT	CASSPAGGMGGELFF
TRBV13	TRBD2	TRBJ2-1	.	TGTGCCAGCAGTCCTAAGGCGGGACTAGCGGGGGGTTTCTACAATGAGCAGTTCTTC	CASSPKAGLAGGFYNEQFF
TRBV5-1	.	TRBJ2-1	few	TGCGCCAGCAGCTTGCTTACGGGGGTCTCCTACAATGAGCAGTTCTTC	CASSLLTGVSYNEQFF
TRBV5-5	.	TRBJ2-7	.	TGTGCCAGCAGCTTGTTTGCAGGGGCTCGCGAGCAGTACTTC	CASSLFAGAREQYF
TRBV30	.	TRBJ2-1	few	TGTGCCTGGAAAGGGGCATACAATGAGCAGTTCTTC	CAWKGAYNEQFF